This T cell receptor (beta chain) stems from a study of cytomegalovirus exposure and HLA in healthy donors. With 0 bases removed from V and 1 base from J, the gap between germline ends came to 10 bases. The CDR3 consists of 15 residues. Germline V gene lookup returns CDR1 SGHRS and CDR2 YFSETQ. Study results and limitations: When analyzed later, a missense DCLRE1C variant was found to be linked to TCR beta V- and J-gene trimming. Productive status was seen about 90% or about 30% of the time for most TCR beta V segments in an earlier analysis.

The PCR was carried out with 60 Vbeta primers and 13 Jbeta primers. Here immunoSEQ multiplex PCR was the method, and the copy in TCRdb shows in-frame clones only, minus some. The sample carries about 100,000 clones, around 80% recorded once. Sampled while nominally healthy, donors likely had unrecorded immune exposures. In the case of this clone: The antigen is unknown.

The gene calls are TRBV5-1 and TRBJ1-2; D is ambiguous. The sequence was collected from a woman in her 40s in good health and CMV-seronegative. The sample consisted of PBMCs. The CDR3 bases are TGCGCCAGCAGCTTGGGGGCAGCCCGTAACTATGGCTACACCTTC. Translating it yields CASSLGAARNYGYTF.